This T cell receptor beta chain is drawn from a study of cytomegalovirus exposure and HLA in healthy donors. General study results and limits: Listed as cytomegalovirus-associated were 150 to 200 TCR beta chains. Because they were indistinguishable, some V segments, including TRBV6-2 and TRBV6-3, were excluded. Analyses of presence/absence relied on an assumption of roughly uniform sequencing depth across donors.

With regard to this clone: Its target is unknown.

CDR1 SQVTM and CDR2 ANQGSEA come from the germline V gene. Trimming stripped 0 bases from V and 6 bases from J, with 11 bases between. The CDR3 sequence is 13 residues long. The PCR ran on 60 Vbeta and 13 Jbeta primers. Clones were read by immunoSEQ multiplex PCR, and TCRdb kept only the in-frame ones, dropping some. The repertoire holds about 160,000 clones, with about 80% as singletons. This TCR derives from a man in his late teens or twenties in good health and CMV-seropositive. Input material: PBMCs. V and J are TRBV29-1 and TRBJ1-1, with a possible D match to TRBD1 (5 bases). CDR3 nucleotide sequence: TGCAGCGTTGAAGAGGCAGGGCTCTCTGAAGCTTTCTTT. This sequence encodes CSVEEAGLSEAFF. Full variable domain (outside the CDR3, taken from reference TRBV29-1 and TRBJ1-1): SAVISQKPSRDICQRGTSLTIQCQVDSQVTMMFWYRQQPGQSLTLIATANQGSEATYESGFVIDKFPISRPNLTFSTLTVSNMSPEDSSIYLCSVEEAGLSEAFFGQGTRLTVV.